This is a list of T cell receptor beta chains from one sample in a study of T cell repertoires in cytomegalovirus infection. TCRdb passed the reads through MiXCR, listing each CDR3 protein once. This sample has about 530,000 distinct CDR3 sequences, with about 30% found just once. The source material was PBMCs. All receptors come from a human donor in good health (CMV status not recorded). Some clones in this sample may be carry-over from other donors' samples. The CDR3 runs from the conserved cysteine through the conserved F or W. The D gene is left open where the match is weak. Size tells how often a clone was seen (once, few, many) or the class of an expanded clone, and some rows leave it out.

abundance: few
j_gene: TRBJ1-5
d_gene: -
v_gene: TRBV12-3/TRBV12-4
CDR3nt: TGTCCGATCCATAGGGCGAGGACTAGCAATCAGCCCCAGCATTTT
CDR3aa: CPIHRARTSNQPQHF

abundance: many
j_gene: TRBJ1-3
d_gene: -
v_gene: TRBV7-2
CDR3nt: TGTGCCAGCAGCTTAGCCACCCACAGGAGTGGAAACACCATATATTTT
CDR3aa: CASSLATHRSGNTIYF

abundance: few
j_gene: TRBJ1-1
d_gene: -
v_gene: TRBV4-1
CDR3nt: TGCGCCAGCAGCCAAGTGGCTCGGTCGAACACTGAAGCTTTCTTT
CDR3aa: CASSQVARSNTEAFF

abundance: -
j_gene: TRBJ2-6
d_gene: -
v_gene: TRBV2
CDR3nt: TGTGCCACACAATTGGGGGCGCTTGGGGCCAACGTCCTGACTTTC
CDR3aa: CATQLGALGANVLTF

abundance: -
j_gene: TRBJ2-2
d_gene: TRBD1
v_gene: TRBV6-2/TRBV6-3
CDR3nt: TGTGCCAGCACATCACAGGGGTCAGCCTCGAACACCGGGGAGCTGTTTTTT
CDR3aa: CASTSQGSASNTGELFF

abundance: -
j_gene: TRBJ2-5
d_gene: TRBD2
v_gene: TRBV12-5
CDR3nt: TGTGCTAGTGGTTTGGTGGGACTAGCTGTGCAAGAGACCCAGTACTTC
CDR3aa: CASGLVGLAVQETQYF

abundance: many
j_gene: TRBJ2-1
d_gene: TRBD1
v_gene: TRBV11-3
CDR3nt: TGTGCCAGCAGCTTAGGGGGGACAGATTACAATGAGCAGTTCTTC
CDR3aa: CASSLGGTDYNEQFF

abundance: -
j_gene: TRBJ2-6
d_gene: -
v_gene: TRBV29-1
CDR3nt: TGCGTCGACTCTGGGGCCAACGTCCTGACTTTC
CDR3aa: CVDSGANVLTF

abundance: once
j_gene: TRBJ2-5
d_gene: TRBD2
v_gene: TRBV11-2
CDR3nt: TGTGCCAGCAGCTTTCGACTAGCGGAAGAGACCCAGTACTTC
CDR3aa: CASSFRLAEETQYF

abundance: -
j_gene: TRBJ2-1
d_gene: TRBD2
v_gene: TRBV7-2
CDR3nt: TGTGCCAGCACCCAAGGACTAGCGAGCCATGAGCAGTTCTTC
CDR3aa: CASTQGLASHEQFF

abundance: -
j_gene: TRBJ1-1
d_gene: TRBD1
v_gene: TRBV10-3
CDR3nt: TGTGCCATCAGTGAGTCAACAGGGGTCCCTACTGAAGCTTTCTTT
CDR3aa: CAISESTGVPTEAFF

abundance: many
j_gene: TRBJ2-1
d_gene: TRBD2
v_gene: TRBV7-6
CDR3nt: TGTGCCAGCAGCCCCCGACTAGCGGGAAGCTCCTACAATGAGCAGTTCTTC
CDR3aa: CASSPRLAGSSYNEQFF

abundance: few
j_gene: TRBJ2-7
d_gene: -
v_gene: TRBV29-1
CDR3nt: TGCAGCGTTACCAAGAACTCCTACGAGCAGTACTTC
CDR3aa: CSVTKNSYEQYF

abundance: -
j_gene: TRBJ2-2
d_gene: TRBD1
v_gene: TRBV7-9
CDR3nt: TGTGCCAGCCGATACGGGCCAGGGGGCGGAAACGGGGAGCTGTTTTTT
CDR3aa: CASRYGPGGGNGELFF

abundance: many
j_gene: TRBJ2-7
d_gene: TRBD1
v_gene: TRBV7-9
CDR3nt: TGTGCCAGCAGCCCTAGACAGGGGCCCTCCTACGAGCAGTACTTC
CDR3aa: CASSPRQGPSYEQYF

abundance: -
j_gene: TRBJ1-2
d_gene: -
v_gene: TRBV6-1
CDR3nt: TGTGCCAGCAGTGATTCAATGGATCGGGTAGTTGGCTACACCTTC
CDR3aa: CASSDSMDRVVGYTF

abundance: many
j_gene: TRBJ1-2
d_gene: -
v_gene: TRBV7-8
CDR3nt: TGTGCCAGCAGCTTAGGACGGCAGGGGAACTATGGCTACACCTTC
CDR3aa: CASSLGRQGNYGYTF

abundance: many
j_gene: TRBJ2-5
d_gene: TRBD2
v_gene: TRBV7-2
CDR3nt: TGTGCCAGCAGCGGACTGACTAGCGGGAGGGAGACCCAGTACTTC
CDR3aa: CASSGLTSGRETQYF

abundance: -
j_gene: TRBJ2-3
d_gene: -
v_gene: TRBV29-1
CDR3nt: TGCAGCGCCCCTGGGGGCTTCGGCACAGATACGCAGTATTTT
CDR3aa: CSAPGGFGTDTQYF

abundance: -
j_gene: TRBJ1-4
d_gene: -
v_gene: TRBV18
CDR3nt: TGTGCCAGCTCACCCCAGGACGGGGTTGTTGGTGAAAAACTGTTTTTT
CDR3aa: CASSPQDGVVGEKLFF

abundance: -
j_gene: TRBJ2-2
d_gene: TRBD2
v_gene: TRBV5-6
CDR3nt: TGTGCCAGCGATGAATCGACTAGCGGGAGGCTAACCGGGGAGCTGTTTTTT
CDR3aa: CASDESTSGRLTGELFF

abundance: few
j_gene: TRBJ2-1
d_gene: TRBD1
v_gene: TRBV6-5
CDR3nt: TGTGCCAGCACCAGACAGGGGGTCGGAAATGAGCAGTTCTTC
CDR3aa: CASTRQGVGNEQFF

abundance: many
j_gene: TRBJ2-4
d_gene: -
v_gene: TRBV7-8
CDR3nt: TGTGCCAGCAGCTTCACAGGGAGAGGTGGCAAAAACATTCAGTACTTC
CDR3aa: CASSFTGRGGKNIQYF

abundance: -
j_gene: TRBJ2-7
d_gene: TRBD2
v_gene: TRBV6-2/TRBV6-3
CDR3nt: TGTGCCAGCGGGGCCGGGACTAGCGGGAAGGTGCAGTACTTC
CDR3aa: CASGAGTSGKVQYF

abundance: -
j_gene: TRBJ2-1
d_gene: TRBD2
v_gene: TRBV29-1
CDR3nt: TGCAGCGTCGCCCTTTGGGGGGGGTTCAACAATGAGCAGTTCTTC
CDR3aa: CSVALWGGFNNEQFF

abundance: -
j_gene: TRBJ2-3
d_gene: TRBD2
v_gene: TRBV20-1
CDR3nt: TGCAGTGTCAGTCGCGGGAGGAGCACAGATACGCAGTATTTT
CDR3aa: CSVSRGRSTDTQYF

abundance: few
j_gene: TRBJ2-3
d_gene: TRBD2
v_gene: TRBV7-9
CDR3nt: TGTGCCAGCAGCCCCCGACTAGCGGGAGAGACAGATACGCAGTATTTT
CDR3aa: CASSPRLAGETDTQYF

abundance: many
j_gene: TRBJ2-7
d_gene: TRBD2
v_gene: TRBV28
CDR3nt: TGTGCCAGCAGTTTGGGGCTAGCGGGCAGGAACTACGAGCAGTACTTC
CDR3aa: CASSLGLAGRNYEQYF

abundance: -
j_gene: TRBJ2-3
d_gene: TRBD2
v_gene: TRBV14
CDR3nt: TGTGCCAGCAGCCAAGTTGGCGGGAGGGCCACAGATACGCAGTATTTT
CDR3aa: CASSQVGGRATDTQYF

abundance: -
j_gene: TRBJ1-6
d_gene: TRBD1
v_gene: TRBV5-5
CDR3nt: TGTGCCAGCAGCCCAGGCGCGGACAGGGGGAGCTCCTATAATTCACCCCTCCACTTT
CDR3aa: CASSPGADRGSSYNSPLHF

abundance: -
j_gene: TRBJ2-1
d_gene: -
v_gene: TRBV19
CDR3nt: TGTGCCAGTAGTATCTGGTCGGTGGGGTACAATGAGCAGTTCTTC
CDR3aa: CASSIWSVGYNEQFF

abundance: -
j_gene: TRBJ1-3
d_gene: -
v_gene: TRBV11-2
CDR3nt: TGTGCCAGCAGCTTTAGAGGGACCACGGGGGACACCATATATTTT
CDR3aa: CASSFRGTTGDTIYF

abundance: few
j_gene: TRBJ1-1
d_gene: TRBD1
v_gene: TRBV6-2/TRBV6-3
CDR3nt: TGTGCCAGCAGTTACTCGAGTGTGGCCGGGACAGGGGGCCGGACTGAAGCTTTCTTT
CDR3aa: CASSYSSVAGTGGRTEAFF

abundance: few
j_gene: TRBJ1-2
d_gene: TRBD1
v_gene: TRBV7-2
CDR3nt: TGTGCCAGCAGCGCCACAGGGGACTCGCATGGCTACACCTTC
CDR3aa: CASSATGDSHGYTF

abundance: few
j_gene: TRBJ2-2
d_gene: TRBD1
v_gene: TRBV28
CDR3nt: TGTGCCAGCAGAGGGGGCGCGGGTACCGGGGAGCTGTTTTTT
CDR3aa: CASRGGAGTGELFF